The subject of this entry is one TCR beta chain. Grouping used clinical history reported by participants in a survey and questionnaire. Exposed volunteers were people who met a COVID-19 case within 2 weeks before study entry. The data originate from a study of blood T cell repertoires in COVID-19. CDR1 is MNHEY, CDR2 SMNVEV, per germline (reference sequence). The CDR3 length is 15 residues. V trimming: 5 bases; J trimming: 2 bases; junction bases outside the gene matches: 5. As originally analysed: Reference gene primer amplification gave nucleated cell count estimates. TCRdb's copy holds only in-frame clones and misses some; the assay was immunoSEQ multiplex PCR. The V and J calls and clone size were taken over from that table, and D and trimming were inferred from the DNA. Here the sample spans some 190,000 clones, roughly three quarters being singletons.

Input material: PBMCs or T cells enriched from blood (not recorded which). The TCR was taken from a man between 60 and 75 years old who had been exposed to COVID-19. The V gene is TRBV27, the J gene TRBJ2-3; 9 bases agree with TRBD2. In DNA, the CDR3 is TGTGCCAGCAGTCCGCTAGCGGGACTCACAGATACGCAGTATTTT. Amino acid sequence: CASSPLAGLTDTQYF.